This TCR beta chain emerged from a study of cytomegalovirus exposure and HLA in healthy donors. Use of 60 Vbeta and 13 Jbeta primers characterized the PCR. Profiling relied on immunoSEQ multiplex PCR, and the TCRdb table lists in-frame clones only, not all of them. The sample lists 150,000 to 200,000 clones, roughly four fifths occurring once. Germline lookup yields CDR1 MNHEY and CDR2 SVGAGI. V was cut by 2 bases and J by 3 bases, with 13 bases left in between. CDR3 size: 16 residues. Study-wide findings and caveats: 164 TCR beta chains were listed as cytomegalovirus-associated.

As regards this clone: Its antigen is not known.

The chain links TRBV6-5 to TRBJ1-4, with unresolved D. The sequencing input was PBMCs. The origin of this receptor is a woman in her 30s in good health and CMV-seronegative. This chain's CDR3 is CASSYGYYAANEKLFF. As DNA, the CDR3 is TGTGCCAGCAGTTACGGATATTATGCGGCTAATGAAAAACTGTTTTTT.